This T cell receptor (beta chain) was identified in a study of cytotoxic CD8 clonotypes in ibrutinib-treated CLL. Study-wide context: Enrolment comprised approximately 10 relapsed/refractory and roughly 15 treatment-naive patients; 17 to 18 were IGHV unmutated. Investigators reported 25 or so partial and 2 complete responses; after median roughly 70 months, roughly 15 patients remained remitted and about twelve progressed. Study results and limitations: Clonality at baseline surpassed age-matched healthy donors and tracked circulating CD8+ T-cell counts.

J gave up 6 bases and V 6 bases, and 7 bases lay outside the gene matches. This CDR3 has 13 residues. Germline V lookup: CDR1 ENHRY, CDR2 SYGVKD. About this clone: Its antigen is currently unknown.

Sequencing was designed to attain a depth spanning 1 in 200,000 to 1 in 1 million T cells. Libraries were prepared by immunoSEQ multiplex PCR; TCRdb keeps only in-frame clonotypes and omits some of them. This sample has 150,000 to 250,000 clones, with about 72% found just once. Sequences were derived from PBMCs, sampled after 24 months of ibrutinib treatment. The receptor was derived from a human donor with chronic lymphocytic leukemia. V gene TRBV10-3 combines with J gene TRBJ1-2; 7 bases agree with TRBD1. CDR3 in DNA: TGTGCCATCAGACTGGGACAGCCGAATGGCTACACCTTC. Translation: CAIRLGQPNGYTF.